The clone carrying this TCR beta chain was found a few times. The data belong to a study of early T cells in non-severe SARS-CoV-2 infection. MiXCR, applied by TCRdb to the 5' RACE reads, yields one record per CDR3 protein. The table has about 64,000 distinct CDR3 sequences, less than 20% seen once. This TCR was sampled from an adult who was a healthcare worker with PCR-confirmed SARS-CoV-2 infection or an uninfected control (not recorded which). The material sequenced was whole blood, taken at baseline.

CDR3 residues: CASSQDDSVGIQYF. In DNA form, the CDR3 reads TGTGCCAGCAGCCAAGATGATAGCGTCGGCATTCAGTACTTC. The rearrangement links TRBV4-2 to TRBJ2-4, with D maybe TRBD2 (5 bases). V was shortened by 0 bases and J by 9 bases, with 12 bases between the two germline ends. The CDR3 contains 14 residues. The germline CDR1 and CDR2 sequences are LGHNA and YNFKEQ.